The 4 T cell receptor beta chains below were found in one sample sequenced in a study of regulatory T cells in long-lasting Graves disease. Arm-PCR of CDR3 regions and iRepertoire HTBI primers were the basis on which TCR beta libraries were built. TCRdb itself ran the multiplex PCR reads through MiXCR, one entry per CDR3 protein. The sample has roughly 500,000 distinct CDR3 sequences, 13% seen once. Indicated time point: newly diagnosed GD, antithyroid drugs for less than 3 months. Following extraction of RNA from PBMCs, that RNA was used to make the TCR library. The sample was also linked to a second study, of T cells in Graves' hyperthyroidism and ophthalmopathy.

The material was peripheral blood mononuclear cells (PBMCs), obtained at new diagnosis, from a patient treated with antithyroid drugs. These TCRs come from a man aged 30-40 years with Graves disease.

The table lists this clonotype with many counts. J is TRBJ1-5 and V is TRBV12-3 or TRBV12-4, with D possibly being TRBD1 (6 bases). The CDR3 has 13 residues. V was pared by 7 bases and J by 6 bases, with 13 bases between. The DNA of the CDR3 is TGTGCCAGCACCTACAGGGCGGGTCAGCCCCAGCATTTT. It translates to CASTYRAGQPQHF.

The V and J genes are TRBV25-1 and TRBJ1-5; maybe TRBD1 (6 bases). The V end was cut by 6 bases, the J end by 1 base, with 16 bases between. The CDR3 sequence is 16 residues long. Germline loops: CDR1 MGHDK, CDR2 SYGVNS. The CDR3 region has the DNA TGTGCCAGCAGCCCAGGAGGGGGGGGCAGCAATCAGCCCCAGCATTTT. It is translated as CASSPGGGGSNQPQHF.

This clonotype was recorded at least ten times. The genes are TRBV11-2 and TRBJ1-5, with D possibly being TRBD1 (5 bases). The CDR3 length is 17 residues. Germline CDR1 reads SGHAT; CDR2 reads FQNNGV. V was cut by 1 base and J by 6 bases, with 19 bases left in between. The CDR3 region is CASSLGDSLRAGQPQHF. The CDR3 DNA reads TGTGCCAGCAGCTTAGGGGACTCTCTCCGGGCGGGTCAGCCCCAGCATTTT.

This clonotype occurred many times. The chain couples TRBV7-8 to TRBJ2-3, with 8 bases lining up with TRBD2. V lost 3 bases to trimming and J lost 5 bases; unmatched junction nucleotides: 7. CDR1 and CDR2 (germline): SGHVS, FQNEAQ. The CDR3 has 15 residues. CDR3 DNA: TGTGCCAGCAGCTTCGGGCTAGCGGGTAGAGATACGCAGTATTTT. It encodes CASSFGLAGRDTQYF.